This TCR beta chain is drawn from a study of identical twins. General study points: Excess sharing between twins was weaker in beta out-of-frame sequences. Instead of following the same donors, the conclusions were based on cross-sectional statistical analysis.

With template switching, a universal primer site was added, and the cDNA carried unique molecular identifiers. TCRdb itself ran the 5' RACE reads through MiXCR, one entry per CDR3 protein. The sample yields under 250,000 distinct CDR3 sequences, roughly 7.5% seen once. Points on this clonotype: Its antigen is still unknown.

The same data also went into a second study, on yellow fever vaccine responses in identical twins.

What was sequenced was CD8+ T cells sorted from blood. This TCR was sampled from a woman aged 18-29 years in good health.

CDR3 protein: CASSPHPRDREETQYF. The DNA of the CDR3 is TGTGCCAGCAGCCCACACCCGAGGGACAGGGAAGAGACCCAGTACTTC. J is TRBJ2-5 and V is TRBV11-2, with 9 bases matching TRBD1. This CDR3 is built from 16 residues. Germline CDR1 reads SGHAT; CDR2 reads FQNNGV. Trimming cost V 5 bases and J 3 bases; bases outside gene matches: 10.